Listed below are T cell receptor beta chains from one sample, sequenced in a study of post-analysis software for immune sequencing data. TCRdb re-analysed the PCR reads in MiXCR, keeping a single row per CDR3 protein. The sample lists 800,000 to 950,000 distinct CDR3 sequences, roughly 50% occurring once. Sequences were obtained from blood. These receptor sequences come from a girl aged 10-17 years with multiple sclerosis. CDR3s include the opening cysteine and the closing phenylalanine or tryptophan. The order of the fields is D gene, V gene, CDR3 length, clone size, J gene, CDR3 protein, CDR3 DNA. The D gene is left open where the match is weak. The size of a clone is reported for some rows only, either as once, few or many, or as a class for expanded clones.

>NA|TRBV20-1|15|NA|TRBJ2-3
CSARDPGRSTDTQYF
TGCAGTGCTAGAGATCCGGGGCGGAGCACAGATACGCAGTATTTT
>NA|TRBV5-5|13|NA|TRBJ1-2
CASSLGPRNGYTF
TGTGCCAGCAGCTTAGGCCCAAGGAATGGCTACACCTTC
>NA|TRBV5-1|12|NA|TRBJ2-7
CASGGSTYEQYF
TGCGCCAGCGGGGGCTCTACCTACGAGCAGTACTTC
>NA|TRBV18|12|NA|TRBJ2-7
CASSQRMYEQYF
TGTGCCAGCTCACAACGAATGTACGAGCAGTACTTC
>NA|TRBV29-1|14|NA|TRBJ2-2
CSVRGTPNTGELFF
TGCAGCGTCCGGGGGACCCCGAACACCGGGGAGCTGTTTTTT
>TRBD2|TRBV7-2|16|NA|TRBJ2-1
CASSLVGTSGKYEQFF
TGTGCCAGCAGCTTAGTCGGGACTAGCGGGAAGTATGAGCAGTTCTTC
>TRBD2|TRBV29-1|15|NA|TRBJ2-2
CSAAFSGVAGGELFF
TGCAGCGCCGCCTTTAGCGGGGTGGCGGGCGGGGAGCTGTTTTTT
>TRBD1|TRBV5-8|16|NA|TRBJ2-3
CASSPSVDRAMDTQYF
TGTGCCAGCAGCCCAAGCGTGGACAGGGCTATGGATACGCAGTATTTT
>NA|TRBV2|14|few|TRBJ2-7
CASSGGFGQDEQYF
TGTGCCAGCAGCGGAGGCTTCGGGCAAGACGAGCAGTACTTC
>NA|TRBV11-2|16|NA|TRBJ1-2
CASSLLGGFVNYGYTF
TGTGCCAGCAGCTTATTGGGGGGGTTTGTTAACTATGGCTACACCTTC
>NA|TRBV20-1|16|NA|TRBJ2-1
CSALPLAESSYNEQFF
TGCAGTGCTTTGCCCTTAGCGGAATCGTCCTACAATGAGCAGTTCTTC
>NA|TRBV4-1|14|NA|TRBJ2-5
CASSQEAAQETQYF
TGCGCCAGCAGCCAAGAGGCAGCGCAAGAGACCCAGTACTTC
>TRBD1|TRBV20-1|14|NA|TRBJ2-1
CSANWDSSYNEQFF
TGCAGTGCTAACTGGGACAGCTCCTACAATGAGCAGTTCTTC
>NA|TRBV5-8|17|NA|TRBJ2-7
CASSLGWASERYNEQYF
TGTGCCAGCAGCCTCGGCTGGGCTAGCGAGCGGTACAATGAGCAGTACTTC
>TRBD1|TRBV13|16|NA|TRBJ2-7
CASSSNSDRVSYEQYF
TGTGCCAGCAGCTCAAACAGCGACAGGGTCTCCTACGAGCAGTACTTC
>NA|TRBV10-3|14|NA|TRBJ1-5
CAISRQALPTPQHF
TGTGCCATCAGTCGACAGGCTCTACCAACGCCCCAGCATTTT
>TRBD1|TRBV6-1|17|few|TRBJ1-1
CASSTLGTGYMNTEAFF
TGTGCCAGCAGTACCTTGGGGACAGGGTACATGAACACTGAAGCTTTCTTT
>NA|TRBV7-9|11|many|TRBJ2-1
CASSLEGEQFF
TGTGCCAGCAGCTTAGAAGGTGAGCAGTTCTTC
>NA|TRBV3-1|13|NA|TRBJ1-2
CASSGDRNYGYTF
TGTGCCAGCAGCGGAGATCGGAACTATGGCTACACCTTC
>NA|TRBV29-1|15|NA|TRBJ2-1
CSSWVDSLGDNEQFF
TGCAGCTCTTGGGTTGACTCCCTTGGCGACAATGAGCAGTTCTTC
>TRBD1|TRBV12-3/TRBV12-4|12|many|TRBJ2-7
CASSRQGYEQYF
TGTGCCAGCAGTAGACAGGGCTACGAGCAGTACTTC
>NA|TRBV28|12|many|TRBJ1-5
CASSLLNQPQHF
TGTGCCAGCAGTCTACTTAACCAGCCCCAGCATTTT
>TRBD1|TRBV29-1|14|NA|TRBJ2-1
CSGKDRGSYNEQFF
TGCAGCGGCAAAGACAGGGGCTCCTACAATGAGCAGTTCTTC
>NA|TRBV20-1|15|NA|TRBJ1-4
CSARVGGRVREKLFF
TGCAGTGCTAGAGTGGGGGGGCGCGTCCGGGAAAAACTGTTTTTT
>NA|TRBV29-1|12|NA|TRBJ2-1
CSVQGGYNEQFF
TGCAGCGTTCAGGGGGGTTACAATGAGCAGTTCTTC
>TRBD2|TRBV20-1|15|few|TRBJ2-1
CSAPGQRDLYNEQFF
TGCAGTGCTCCGGGCCAGCGGGACCTCTACAATGAGCAGTTCTTC
>TRBD2|TRBV20-1|14|NA|TRBJ2-5
CSAINSGSTETQYF
TGCAGTGCTATTAATAGCGGGAGTACAGAGACCCAGTACTTC
>TRBD2|TRBV5-4|16|NA|TRBJ2-5
CASSLVSSGGAETQYF
TGTGCCAGCAGCTTGGTATCCAGCGGGGGAGCGGAGACCCAGTACTTC
>TRBD2|TRBV5-1|18|NA|TRBJ2-3
CASSLEPSGASETDTKYF
TGCGCCAGCAGCTTGGAGCCTAGCGGGGCCTCCGAGACAGATACGAAGTATTTT